The entry that follows covers one T cell receptor beta chain sequence. What it binds is not known. This entry is derived from a study of T cell responses to AZD1222 COVID-19 vaccine. The overall study: Second-dose groups at about 4 or about 12 weeks were pooled. Regarding the study as a whole: Researchers report vaccine-associated CD4 TCRs spanning spike, with dominance at 160-218 and 743-854. White British ancestry dominated among donors, who included more females, and clonal diversity was possibly underestimated. Only five or six AZD1222 recipients were seropositive at baseline.

Sequencing used immunoSEQ multiplex PCR; TCRdb keeps in-frame clones, though not all of them. The profile shows about 150,000 clones, about 93% of them singletons. CDR1 is SGHRS and CDR2 is YFSETQ in the germline V gene. This CDR3 spans 15 amino acids. V lost 0 bases to trimming and J lost 5 bases, with 14 bases between them. The source material was peripheral blood, sampled on day 0 of AZD1222 vaccination. The TCR originated in an adult in good health. The rearrangement uses TRBV5-1 and TRBJ1-1, with a weak D call TRBD1 (5 bases). CDR3 in amino acids: CASSLAGQGGTEAFF. The CDR3 DNA sequence: TGCGCCAGCAGCTTGGCCGGGCAGGGAGGGACTGAAGCTTTCTTT.